This TCR beta chain was captured in a study of blood T cell repertoires in COVID-19. The CDR3 is 15 residues long. Germline assignment: CDR1 LNHNV and CDR2 YYDKDF (reference sequence). V gave up 0 bases and J gave up 7 bases, with 15 bases separating them. Method: immunoSEQ multiplex PCR; TCRdb's copy keeps in-frame clones and lacks some. The sample has about 430,000 clones, about 87% seen once; the top ten hold 0.8% to 1%. What was sequenced was peripheral blood. The clonotype originates from a man aged 18-30 years with COVID-19, enrolled during active disease. The chain links TRBV15 to TRBJ2-5, with D perhaps TRBD2 (6 bases). CDR3: CATSRDRRAGSTQYF. CDR3 nucleotides: TGTGCCACCAGCAGAGATCGAAGAGCGGGTTCGACCCAGTACTTC.